Below, 3 T cell receptor beta chains from the same sample are listed, as sequenced in a study of T cells after yellow fever vaccination. TCRdb re-derived calls from the 5' RACE reads in MiXCR, one entry per CDR3 protein. The sample lists 340,000 or so distinct CDR3 sequences, under 15% seen once, with about 3% in the top ten. The sample was CD4+ T cells sorted from PBMCs, taken 15 days after the yellow fever booster vaccination. All receptors derive from a man between 18 and 35 years old who received the YFV17D yellow fever vaccine.

The table lists this clonotype with many counts. An end of the junction differs from the germline gene, which may be a read error. The rearrangement links TRBV5-1 to TRBJ2-1; 11 positions match TRBD1. Germline-derived CDR1 and CDR2 are SGHRS and YFSETQ. The CDR3 runs to 14 residues. In DNA form, the CDR3 reads TGTGCTAGCAGCTTAGGGACAGGGGGCAATGAGCAGTTCTTC. Translation: CASSLGTGGNEQFF.

The table lists this clonotype with a few counts. V usage is TRBV23-1 and J usage is TRBJ2-7; no reliable D call. TRBV23-1 is identified as an open reading frame with a role that is uncertain. With 0 bases removed from V and 0 bases from J, the gap between germline ends came to 9 bases. This CDR3 has 15 amino acids. CDR3 nucleotide sequence: TGCGCCAGCAGTCAATCCGCACAGTGCTCCTACGAGCAGTACTTC. Protein sequence: CASSQSAQCSYEQYF.

This clonotype was seen a handful of times. The rearrangement joins TRBV12-5 to TRBJ1-2; weak D call: TRBD1 (6 bases). Germline V gene sequence: CDR1 LGHNT, CDR2 FRNRAP. The V and J ends lost 0 bases and 5 bases respectively, with 10 bases between them. The CDR3 covers 14 residues. The CDR3 reads CASGLVDTGYGYTF. CDR3 bases: TGTGCTAGTGGTTTGGTGGATACAGGGTATGGCTACACCTTC.